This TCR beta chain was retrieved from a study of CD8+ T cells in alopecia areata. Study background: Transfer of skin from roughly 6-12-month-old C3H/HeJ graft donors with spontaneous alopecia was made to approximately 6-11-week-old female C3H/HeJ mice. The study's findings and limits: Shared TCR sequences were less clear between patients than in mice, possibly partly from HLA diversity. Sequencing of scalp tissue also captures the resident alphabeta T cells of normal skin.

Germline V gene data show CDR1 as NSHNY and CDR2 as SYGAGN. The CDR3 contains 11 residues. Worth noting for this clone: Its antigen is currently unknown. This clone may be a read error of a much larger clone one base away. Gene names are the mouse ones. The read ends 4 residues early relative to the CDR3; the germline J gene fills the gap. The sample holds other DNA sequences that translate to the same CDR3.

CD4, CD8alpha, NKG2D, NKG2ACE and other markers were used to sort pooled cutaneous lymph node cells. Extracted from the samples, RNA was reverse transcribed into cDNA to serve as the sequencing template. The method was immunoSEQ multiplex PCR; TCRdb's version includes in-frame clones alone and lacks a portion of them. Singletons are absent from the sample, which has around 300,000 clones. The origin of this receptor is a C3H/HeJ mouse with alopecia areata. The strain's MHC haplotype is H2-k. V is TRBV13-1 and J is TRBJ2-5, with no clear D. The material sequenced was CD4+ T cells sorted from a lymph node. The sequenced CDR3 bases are TGTGCCAGCAGTCAAAAAGAC. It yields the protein CASSQKD. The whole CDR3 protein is CASSQKDTQYF.